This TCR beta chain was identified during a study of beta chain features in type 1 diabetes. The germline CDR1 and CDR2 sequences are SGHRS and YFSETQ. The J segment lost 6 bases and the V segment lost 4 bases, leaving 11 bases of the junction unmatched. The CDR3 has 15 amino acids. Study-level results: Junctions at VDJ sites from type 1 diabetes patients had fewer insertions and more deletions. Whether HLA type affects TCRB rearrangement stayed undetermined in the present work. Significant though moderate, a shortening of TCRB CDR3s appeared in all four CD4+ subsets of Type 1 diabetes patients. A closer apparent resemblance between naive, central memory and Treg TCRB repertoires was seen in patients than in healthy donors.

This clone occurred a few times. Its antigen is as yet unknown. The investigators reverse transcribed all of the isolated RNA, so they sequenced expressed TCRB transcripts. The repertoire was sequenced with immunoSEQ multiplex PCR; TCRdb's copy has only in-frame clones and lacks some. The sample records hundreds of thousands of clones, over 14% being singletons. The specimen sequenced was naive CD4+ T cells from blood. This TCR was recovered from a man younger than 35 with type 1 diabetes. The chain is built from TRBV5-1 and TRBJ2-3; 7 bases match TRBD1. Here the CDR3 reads CASSPRGGLIDTQYF. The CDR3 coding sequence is TGCGCCAGCAGCCCGAGAGGGGGCTTGATCGATACGCAGTATTTT.